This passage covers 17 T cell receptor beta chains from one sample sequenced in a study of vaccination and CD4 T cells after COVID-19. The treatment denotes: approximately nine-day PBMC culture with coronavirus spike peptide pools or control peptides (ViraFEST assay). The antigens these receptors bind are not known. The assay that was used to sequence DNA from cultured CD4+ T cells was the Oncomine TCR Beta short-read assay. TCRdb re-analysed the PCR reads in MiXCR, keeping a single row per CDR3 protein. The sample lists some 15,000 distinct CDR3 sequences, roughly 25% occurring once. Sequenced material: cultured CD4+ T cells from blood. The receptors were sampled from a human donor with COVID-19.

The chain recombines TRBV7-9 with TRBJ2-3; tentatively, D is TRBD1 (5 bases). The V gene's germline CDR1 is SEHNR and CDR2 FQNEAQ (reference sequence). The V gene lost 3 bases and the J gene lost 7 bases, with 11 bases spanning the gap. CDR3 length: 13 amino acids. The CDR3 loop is CASSFDSVNTQYF. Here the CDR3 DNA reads TGTGCCAGCAGCTTTGACAGTGTGAATACGCAGTATTTT.

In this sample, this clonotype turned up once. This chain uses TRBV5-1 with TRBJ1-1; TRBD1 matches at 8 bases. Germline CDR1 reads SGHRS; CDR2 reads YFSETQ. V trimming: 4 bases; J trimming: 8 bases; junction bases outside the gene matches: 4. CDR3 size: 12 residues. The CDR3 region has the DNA TGCGCCAGCAGCCCACGACAGGGGGAAGCTTTCTTT. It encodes CASSPRQGEAFF. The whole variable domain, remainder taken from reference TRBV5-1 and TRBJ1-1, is KAGVTQTPRYLIKTRGQQVTLSCSPISGHRSVSWYQQTPGQGLQFLFEYFSETQRNKGNFPGRFSGRQFSNSRSEMNVSTLELGDSALYLCASSPRQGEAFFGQGTRLTVV.

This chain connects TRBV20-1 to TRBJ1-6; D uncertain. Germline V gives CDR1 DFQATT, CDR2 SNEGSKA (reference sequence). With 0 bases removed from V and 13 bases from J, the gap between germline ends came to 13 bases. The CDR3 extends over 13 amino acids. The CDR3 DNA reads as TGCAGTGCTAGAGATCCGGGAAGTGATCCCCTCCACTTT. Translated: CSARDPGSDPLHF.

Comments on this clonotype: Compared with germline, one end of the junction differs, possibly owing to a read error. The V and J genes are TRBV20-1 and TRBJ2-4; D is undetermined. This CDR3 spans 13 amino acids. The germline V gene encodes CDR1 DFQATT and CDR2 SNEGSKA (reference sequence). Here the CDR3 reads CSARSAPKNVQYF. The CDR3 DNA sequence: TGCAGTGCTAGATCCGCACCGAAAAACGTTCAGTACTTC.

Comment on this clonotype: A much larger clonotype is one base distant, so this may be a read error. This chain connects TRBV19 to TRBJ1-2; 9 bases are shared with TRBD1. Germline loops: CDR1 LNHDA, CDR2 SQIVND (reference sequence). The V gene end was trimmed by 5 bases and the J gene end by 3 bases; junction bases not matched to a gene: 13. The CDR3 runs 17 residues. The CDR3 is CASSDGYGTGHDYGYTF. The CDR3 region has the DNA TGTGCCAGTAGTGATGGGTACGGGACAGGGCATGACTATGGCTACACCTTC. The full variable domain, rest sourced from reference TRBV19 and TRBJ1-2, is DGGITQSPKYLFRKEGQNVTLSCEQNLNHDAMYWYRQDPGQGLRLIYYSQIVNDFQKGDIAEGYSVSREKKESFPLTVTSAQKNPTAFYLCASSDGYGTGHDYGYTFGSGTRLTVV.

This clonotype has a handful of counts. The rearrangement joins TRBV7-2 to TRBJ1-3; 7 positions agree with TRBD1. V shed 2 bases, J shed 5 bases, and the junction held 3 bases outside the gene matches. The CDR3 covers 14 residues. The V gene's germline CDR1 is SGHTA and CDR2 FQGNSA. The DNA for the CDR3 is TGTGCCAGCAGCTTAACAGGGGAAAGAAACACCATATATTTT. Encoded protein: CASSLTGERNTIYF.

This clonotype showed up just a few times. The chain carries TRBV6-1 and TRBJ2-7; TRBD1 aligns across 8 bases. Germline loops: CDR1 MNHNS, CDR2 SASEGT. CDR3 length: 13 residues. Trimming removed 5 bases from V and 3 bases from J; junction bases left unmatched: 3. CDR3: CASSSRGRYEQYF. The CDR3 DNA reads TGTGCCAGCAGTAGCAGGGGGCGCTACGAGCAGTACTTC.

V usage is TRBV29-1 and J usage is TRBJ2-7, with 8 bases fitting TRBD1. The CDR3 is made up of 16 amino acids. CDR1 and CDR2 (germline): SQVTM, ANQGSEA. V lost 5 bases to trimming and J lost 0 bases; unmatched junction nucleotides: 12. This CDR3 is CSVSGTGIELSYEQYF. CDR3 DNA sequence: TGCAGCGTTTCCGGGACAGGCATCGAACTCTCCTACGAGCAGTACTTC.

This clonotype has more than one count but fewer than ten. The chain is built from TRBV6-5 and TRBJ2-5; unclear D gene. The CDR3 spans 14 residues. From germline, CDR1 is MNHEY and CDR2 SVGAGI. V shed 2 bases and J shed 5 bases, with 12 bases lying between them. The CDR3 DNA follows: TGTGCCAGCAGTTACAGTGGTGGCTTCGAGACCCAGTACTTC. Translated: CASSYSGGFETQYF.

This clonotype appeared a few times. The CDR3 region is CASSLAHGVHEQYF. In DNA form, the CDR3 reads TGTGCCAGCAGCTTAGCCCACGGCGTACACGAGCAGTACTTC. This chain joins TRBV7-8 and TRBJ2-7; D gene unclear. Trimming pared 0 bases from V and 5 bases from J, leaving 11 bases between. CDR1 and CDR2 from the germline V gene are SGHVS and FQNEAQ. The CDR3 contains 14 residues.

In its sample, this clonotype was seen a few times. The CDR3 DNA reads as TGTGCCAGCAGGCCTTTTCGGGACATAAAGACCCAGTACTTC. Residues: CASRPFRDIKTQYF. The genes are TRBV6-1 and TRBJ2-5; D is perhaps TRBD1 (6 bases). Germline V CDR1 and CDR2: MNHNS, SASEGT. The CDR3 covers 14 residues. V dropped 6 bases and J dropped 6 bases, with 17 bases sitting between them.

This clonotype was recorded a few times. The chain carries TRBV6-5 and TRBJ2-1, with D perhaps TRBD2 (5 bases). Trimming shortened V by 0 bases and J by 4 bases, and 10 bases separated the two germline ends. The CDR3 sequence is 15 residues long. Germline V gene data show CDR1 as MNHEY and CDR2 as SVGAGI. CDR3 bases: TGTGCCAGCAGTTACTCTACTAGTACGTACAATGAGCAGTTCTTC. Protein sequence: CASSYSTSTYNEQFF.

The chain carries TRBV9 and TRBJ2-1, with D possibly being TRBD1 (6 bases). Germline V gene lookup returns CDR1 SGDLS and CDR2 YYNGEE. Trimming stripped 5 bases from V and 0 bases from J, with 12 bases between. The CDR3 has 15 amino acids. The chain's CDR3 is CASSPQGNSYNEQFF. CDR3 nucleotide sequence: TGTGCCAGCAGTCCTCAGGGGAACTCCTACAATGAGCAGTTCTTC.

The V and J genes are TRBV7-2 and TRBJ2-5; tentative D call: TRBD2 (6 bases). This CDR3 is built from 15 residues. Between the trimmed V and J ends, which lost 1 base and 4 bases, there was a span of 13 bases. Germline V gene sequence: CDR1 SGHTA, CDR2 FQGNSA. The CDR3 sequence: CASSLVPSVGETQYF. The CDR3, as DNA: TGTGCCAGCAGCTTAGTTCCTAGCGTGGGAGAGACCCAGTACTTC.

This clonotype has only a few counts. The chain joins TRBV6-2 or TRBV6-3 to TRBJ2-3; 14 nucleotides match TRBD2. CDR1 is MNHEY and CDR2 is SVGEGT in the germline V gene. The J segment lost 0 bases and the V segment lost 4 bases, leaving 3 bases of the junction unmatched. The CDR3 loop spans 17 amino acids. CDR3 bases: TGTGCCAGCAGTTCGGGACTAGCGGGGGTCAGCACAGATACGCAGTATTTT. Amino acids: CASSSGLAGVSTDTQYF.

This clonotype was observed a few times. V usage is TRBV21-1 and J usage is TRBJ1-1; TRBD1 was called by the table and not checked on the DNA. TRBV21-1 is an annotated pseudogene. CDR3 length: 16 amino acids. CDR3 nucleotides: TGTGCCAGCAGCGAAAAACTACAGGGTGCGAACACTGAAGCTTTCTTT. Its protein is CASSEKLQGANTEAFF.

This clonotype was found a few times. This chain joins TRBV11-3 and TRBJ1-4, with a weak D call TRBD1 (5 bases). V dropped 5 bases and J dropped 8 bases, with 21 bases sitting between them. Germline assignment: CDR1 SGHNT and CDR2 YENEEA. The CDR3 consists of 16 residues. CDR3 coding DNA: TGTGCCAGCAGCCCCACAGGTACCGAACAAAGGGAAAAACTGTTTTTT. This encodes CASSPTGTEQREKLFF.